This T cell receptor beta chain originates from a study of blood T cell repertoires in COVID-19. CDR1 is MDHEN and CDR2 is SYDVKM in the germline V gene. CDR3 size: 16 residues. The ends were cut back, 1 base at V and 2 bases at J, with 13 bases in the middle. The data were produced by immunoSEQ multiplex PCR, yet TCRdb's version contains in-frame clones alone and is incomplete. The sample lists some 400,000 clones, more than 70% occurring once. This clonotype originated in a woman in her twenties or thirties with COVID-19, enrolled during active disease. This chain joins TRBV28 and TRBJ2-3, with D possibly matching TRBD1 (6 bases). Sequences were obtained from peripheral blood. The CDR3 bases are TGTGCCAGCAGTTTATCCGGGACAAGGACCACAGATACGCAGTATTTT. Translating it yields CASSLSGTRTTDTQYF.